This TCR beta chain was sequenced during a study of T cell responses to AZD1222 COVID-19 vaccine. CDR1 is LGHDT and CDR2 is YNNKEL in the germline V gene (reference sequence). V gave up 4 bases and J gave up 8 bases; unmatched junction bases: 4. CDR3 length equals 13 residues. Profiled with immunoSEQ multiplex PCR; TCRdb holds only in-frame clones, not every one. The sample includes more than 85,000 clones, roughly 90% of them seen just once. Study-wide findings and caveats: Donors, mostly white British, included more females; clonal diversity was possibly underestimated. Spike-specific TCR depth and breadth grew after two AZD1222 doses.

Note on this clone: Its antigen is not identified.

This TCR was sampled from an adult in good health. Source: peripheral blood, taken on day 0 of AZD1222 vaccination. The chain links TRBV3-1 (or the pseudogene TRBV3-2) to TRBJ2-2; TRBD2 aligns across 7 bases. The CDR3 nucleotides are TGTGCCAGCAGCCTGGCGGGAGCTGGGGAGCTGTTTTTT. Translating it yields CASSLAGAGELFF.